Reported below is one T cell receptor (beta chain). The assay was immunoSEQ multiplex PCR, and TCRdb's table has in-frame clones only and misses some. This table has about 130,000 clones, about 90% appearing once. Mismatch repair deficiency was confirmed in all patients, by PCR or immunohistochemistry. TCRs were sequenced from three patients responding to pembrolizumab. This sample was taken from a study of PD-1 blockade in mismatch repair-deficient tumors. The wider study: Enrolled about 2013-2016, patients had progressing, pretreated mismatch repair-deficient cancers of about a dozen types.

The TCR was taken from an adult with mismatch repair-deficient cancer. The sample consisted of peripheral blood, taken almost 74 weeks after starting pembrolizumab.

The CDR3 nucleotides are TGTGCCAGCAGCTTTGGGGGACTAGCGGGAGAGGTGCAGTTCTTC. Its protein is CASSFGGLAGEVQFF. The genes are TRBV7-8 and TRBJ2-1; 14 bases line up with TRBD2. Trimming at V came to 3 bases and at J to 12 bases, leaving 7 bases not matched to a gene. This CDR3 is 15 amino acids long. Germline CDR1 is SGHVS and CDR2 is FQNEAQ.